This T cell receptor (beta chain) was captured in a study of OX40 agonist ivuxolimab in advanced cancers. The protocol was immunoSEQ multiplex PCR, while the TCRdb copy is restricted to in-frame clones and leaves out a portion. This table holds tens of thousands of clones, roughly 84% found once. This CDR3 is 17 amino acids long. V was clipped by 10 bases and J by 6 bases, with 30 bases between them. CDR1 and CDR2 (germline): SGHTA, FQGNSA. This clonotype originated in an adult with an advanced solid tumor such as melanoma, head and neck, liver or kidney cancer. V usage is TRBV7-2 and J usage is TRBJ1-1; possible D gene TRBD1, 5 bases. This material consisted of CD4+ or CD8+ T cells sorted from blood, taken in a trial of the OX40 agonist ivuxolimab. Here the CDR3 reads CATHRRGVLNLVSEAFF. In nucleotides, the CDR3 is TGTGCCACGCACAGACGGGGGGTGTTAAATTTAGTCTCTGAAGCTTTCTTT.